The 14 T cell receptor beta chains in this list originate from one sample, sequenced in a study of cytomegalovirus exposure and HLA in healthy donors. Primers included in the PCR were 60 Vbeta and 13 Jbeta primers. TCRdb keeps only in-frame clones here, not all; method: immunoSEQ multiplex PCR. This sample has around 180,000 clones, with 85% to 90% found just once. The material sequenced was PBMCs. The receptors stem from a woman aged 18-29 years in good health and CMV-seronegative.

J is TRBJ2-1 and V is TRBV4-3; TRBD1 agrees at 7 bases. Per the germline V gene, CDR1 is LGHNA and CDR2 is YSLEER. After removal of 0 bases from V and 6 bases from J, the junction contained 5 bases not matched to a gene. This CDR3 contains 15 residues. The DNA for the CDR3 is TGCGCCAGCAGCCAAGAAGGAGCAGGGGGCAATGAGCAGTTCTTC. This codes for CASSQEGAGGNEQFF.

CDR3 residues: CASSYSSGGIYEQYF. CDR3 coding DNA: TGTGCCAGCAGTTACTCGTCAGGGGGCATCTACGAGCAGTACTTC. This sequence joins TRBV6-5 and TRBJ2-7, with TRBD1 matching 8 bases. CDR3 length: 15 amino acids. CDR1 and CDR2 (germline): MNHEY, SVGAGI. V dropped 0 bases and J dropped 3; count of bases not matched to a gene: 4.

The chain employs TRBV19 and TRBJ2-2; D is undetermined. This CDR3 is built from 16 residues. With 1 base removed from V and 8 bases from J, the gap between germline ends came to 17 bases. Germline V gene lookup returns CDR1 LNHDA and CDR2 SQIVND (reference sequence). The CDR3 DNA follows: TGTGCCAGTAGTATAGGGCTCTTTACAGCCGCTGGGGAGCTGTTTTTT. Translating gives CASSIGLFTAAGELFF.

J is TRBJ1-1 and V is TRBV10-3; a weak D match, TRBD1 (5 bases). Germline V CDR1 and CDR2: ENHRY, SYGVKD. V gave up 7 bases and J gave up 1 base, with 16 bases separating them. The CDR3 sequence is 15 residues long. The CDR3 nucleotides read TGTGCCATCACCCAAAATCTACAGGCGAACACTGAAGCTTTCTTT. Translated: CAITQNLQANTEAFF.

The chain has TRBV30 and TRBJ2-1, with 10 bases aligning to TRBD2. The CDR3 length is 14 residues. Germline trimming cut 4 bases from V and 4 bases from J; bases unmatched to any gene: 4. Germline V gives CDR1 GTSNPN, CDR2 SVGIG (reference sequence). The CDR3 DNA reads TGTGCCTGGAAAAAACTAGCGGGGTACAATGAGCAGTTCTTC. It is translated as CAWKKLAGYNEQFF.

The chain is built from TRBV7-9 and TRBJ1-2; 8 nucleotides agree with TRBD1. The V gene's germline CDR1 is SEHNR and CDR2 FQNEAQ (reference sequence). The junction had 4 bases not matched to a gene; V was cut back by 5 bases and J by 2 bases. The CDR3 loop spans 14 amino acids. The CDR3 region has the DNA TGTGCCAGCAGCAATACAGGGGGGAACTATGGCTACACCTTC. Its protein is CASSNTGGNYGYTF.

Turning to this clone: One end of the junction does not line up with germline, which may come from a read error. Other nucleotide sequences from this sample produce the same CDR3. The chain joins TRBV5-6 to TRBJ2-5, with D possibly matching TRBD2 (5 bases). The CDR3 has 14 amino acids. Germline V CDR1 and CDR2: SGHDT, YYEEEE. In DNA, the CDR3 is TGTGCCAGCAGCTTGGCGGGGAGTACGGAGACTCAGTACTTC. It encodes CASSLAGSTETQYF.

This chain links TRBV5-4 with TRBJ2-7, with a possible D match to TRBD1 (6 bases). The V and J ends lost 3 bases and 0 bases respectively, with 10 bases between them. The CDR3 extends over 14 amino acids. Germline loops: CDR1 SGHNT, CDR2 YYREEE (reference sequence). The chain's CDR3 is CASSSDRSSYEQYF. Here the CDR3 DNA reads TGTGCCAGCAGCTCCGACAGGAGCTCCTACGAGCAGTACTTC.

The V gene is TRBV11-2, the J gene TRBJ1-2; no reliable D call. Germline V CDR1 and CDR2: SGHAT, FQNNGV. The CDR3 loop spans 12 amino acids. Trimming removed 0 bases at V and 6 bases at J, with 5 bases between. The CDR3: CASSLEGDGYTF. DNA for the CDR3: TGTGCCAGCAGCTTAGAGGGAGATGGCTACACCTTC.

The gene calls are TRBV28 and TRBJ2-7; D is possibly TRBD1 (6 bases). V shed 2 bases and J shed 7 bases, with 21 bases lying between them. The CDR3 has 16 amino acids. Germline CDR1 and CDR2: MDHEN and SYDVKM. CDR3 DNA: TGTGCCAGCAGTTTACCTCCGGGACCAGGGGCGGGTGAGCAGTACTTC. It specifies CASSLPPGPGAGEQYF.

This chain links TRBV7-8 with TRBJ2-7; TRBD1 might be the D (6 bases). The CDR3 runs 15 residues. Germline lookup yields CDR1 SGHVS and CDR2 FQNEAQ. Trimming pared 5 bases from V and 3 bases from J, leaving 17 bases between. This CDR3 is CASSPPGTLSYEQYF. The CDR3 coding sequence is TGTGCCAGCAGCCCCCCCGGGACATTGAGCTACGAGCAGTACTTC.

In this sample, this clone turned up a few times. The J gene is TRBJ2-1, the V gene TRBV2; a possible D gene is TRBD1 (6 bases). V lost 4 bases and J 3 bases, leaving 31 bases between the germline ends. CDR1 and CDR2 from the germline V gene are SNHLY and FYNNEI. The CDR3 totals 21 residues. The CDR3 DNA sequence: TGTGCCAGCAGTGTTCGGGCCAAGGGGTCTATCAGGGGCGCTGGCTACAATGAGCAGTTCTTC. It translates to CASSVRAKGSIRGAGYNEQFF. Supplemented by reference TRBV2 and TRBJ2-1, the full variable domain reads EPEVTQTPSHQVTQMGQEVILRCVPISNHLYFYWYRQILGQKVEFLVSFYNNEISEKSEIFDDQFSVERPDGSNFTLKIRSTKLEDSAMYFCASSVRAKGSIRGAGYNEQFFGPGTRLTVL.

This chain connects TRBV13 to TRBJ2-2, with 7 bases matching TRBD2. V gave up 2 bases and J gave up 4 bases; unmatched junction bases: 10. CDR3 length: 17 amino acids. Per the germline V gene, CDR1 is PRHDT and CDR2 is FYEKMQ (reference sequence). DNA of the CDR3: TGTGCCAGCAGCTTACGGCGGGAGCCTAGTGGCACCGGGGAGCTGTTTTTT. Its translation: CASSLRREPSGTGELFF.

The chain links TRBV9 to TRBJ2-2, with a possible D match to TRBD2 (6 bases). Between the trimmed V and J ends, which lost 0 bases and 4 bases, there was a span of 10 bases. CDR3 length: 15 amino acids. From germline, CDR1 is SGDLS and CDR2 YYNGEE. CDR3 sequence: CASSVGPGVTGELFF. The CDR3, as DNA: TGTGCCAGCAGCGTAGGCCCGGGAGTCACCGGGGAGCTGTTTTTT.